The 19 T cell receptor beta chains presented below share a single source sample, sequenced in a study of CD8 T cells in Susac syndrome. The authors reverse transcribed 0.5 to 1 ug RNA with random hexamers. One entry per CDR3 protein, called by TCRdb with MiXCR from the immunoSEQ multiplex PCR reads. The table records about 430,000 distinct CDR3 sequences, approximately 85% of them present only once. The sample was CD8+ T cells from PBMCs. The receptor source for this set is a human donor with multiple sclerosis.

This chain links TRBV5-1 with TRBJ1-1; D call uncertain. Germline V gene sequence: CDR1 SGHRS, CDR2 YFSETQ. V lost 2 bases to trimming and J lost 4 bases, with 21 bases between them. This CDR3 is 17 amino acids long. CDR3 region: CASSFVIIGLVGTEAFF. CDR3 DNA sequence: TGCGCCAGCAGCTTCGTCATAATTGGGCTGGTGGGCACTGAAGCTTTCTTT. The variable domain in full, with the rest retrieved from reference TRBV5-1 and TRBJ1-1, is KAGVTQTPRYLIKTRGQQVTLSCSPISGHRSVSWYQQTPGQGLQFLFEYFSETQRNKGNFPGRFSGRQFSNSRSEMNVSTLELGDSALYLCASSFVIIGLVGTEAFFGQGTRLTVV.

The chain recombines TRBV6-5 with TRBJ2-1; 9 nucleotides agree with TRBD2. Germline V gene lookup returns CDR1 MNHEY and CDR2 SVGAGI. The CDR3 spans 16 residues. Trimming removed 0 bases from V and 4 bases from J; junction bases left unmatched: 4. CDR3 DNA: TGTGCCAGCAGTTACTCTATTAGCGGGAGTTACAATGAGCAGTTCTTC. This gives the protein CASSYSISGSYNEQFF.

The V and J genes are TRBV27 and TRBJ2-1, with a tentative D call TRBD2 (5 bases). The CDR3 has 14 amino acids. The germline V gene has CDR1 MNHEY and CDR2 SMNVEV (reference sequence). Between the trimmed V and J ends, which lost 4 bases and 0 bases, there was a span of 7 bases. CDR3 DNA: TGTGCCAGCAGTTCGGAGGCCTCCTACAATGAGCAGTTCTTC. Amino acids: CASSSEASYNEQFF.

The V and J genes are TRBV27 and TRBJ2-5; D may be TRBD1 or TRBD2 (5 bases each). Germline CDR1 reads MNHEY; CDR2 reads SMNVEV (reference sequence). This CDR3 is 18 amino acids long. The ends were cut back, 4 bases at V and 0 bases at J, with 21 bases in the middle. The CDR3 nucleotides read TGTGCCAGCAGTTCCGACCGGGACGGCTTACTGTACCAAGAGACCCAGTACTTC. Protein product: CASSSDRDGLLYQETQYF.

The J gene is TRBJ2-7, the V gene TRBV27, with D perhaps TRBD2 (5 bases). Per the germline V gene, CDR1 is MNHEY and CDR2 is SMNVEV (reference sequence). CDR3 length equals 15 residues. The V end lost 4 bases, the J end lost 0 bases, and 13 bases lay between the germline ends. CDR3 residues: CASSWGVSSSYEQYF. The CDR3 bases are TGTGCCAGCAGTTGGGGAGTCTCGAGCTCCTACGAGCAGTACTTC.

V usage is TRBV20-1 and J usage is TRBJ1-6, with a tentative D call TRBD1 (5 bases). In germline, CDR1 is DFQATT, CDR2 SNEGSKA (reference sequence). The V and J ends lost 0 bases and 7 bases respectively, with 16 bases between them. The CDR3 is 16 amino acids. This chain's CDR3 is CSARDQGQGLNSPLHF. In DNA form, the CDR3 reads TGCAGTGCTAGAGATCAAGGGCAGGGCCTAAATTCACCCCTCCACTTT.

The chain recombines TRBV27 with TRBJ2-5; D gene unclear. The CDR3 is 16 residues long. CDR1 is MNHEY and CDR2 is SMNVEV in the germline V gene (reference sequence). The germline V and J ends were trimmed by 5 bases and 3 bases, with 19 bases remaining between them. CDR3 loop: CASSMTPGAYEETQYF. For the CDR3, the DNA is TGTGCCAGCAGTATGACACCCGGCGCATATGAAGAGACCCAGTACTTC.

J is TRBJ2-1 and V is TRBV19; 9 nucleotides align to TRBD1. CDR1 and CDR2 (germline): LNHDA, SQIVND (reference sequence). This CDR3 spans 14 amino acids. The ends lost 3 bases at V and 4 bases at J; junction bases unmatched: 1. The CDR3 region has the DNA TGTGCCAGTAGTATTGGACAGGGGTACAATGAGCAGTTCTTC. Protein: CASSIGQGYNEQFF.

The genes are TRBV5-6 and TRBJ2-1; no clear D gene. V lost 1 base to trimming and J lost 1 base, with 15 bases between them. Germline CDR1 reads SGHDT; CDR2 reads YYEEEE. There are 17 residues in the CDR3. The CDR3 sequence: CASSLSSGESSYNEQFF. The CDR3 DNA reads TGTGCCAGCAGCTTGTCGTCGGGTGAGAGTTCCTACAATGAGCAGTTCTTC. Complete variable domain (other parts from reference TRBV5-6 and TRBJ2-1): DAGVTQSPTHLIKTRGQQVTLRCSPKSGHDTVSWYQQALGQGPQFIFQYYEEEERQRGNFPDRFSGHQFPNYSSELNVNALLLGDSALYLCASSLSSGESSYNEQFFGPGTRLTVL.

The V call is TRBV5-1, the J call TRBJ1-1; no firm D call. CDR1 SGHRS and CDR2 YFSETQ come from the germline V gene. V lost 1 base and J 4 bases, leaving 17 bases between the germline ends. This CDR3 is built from 16 residues. The CDR3 sequence is CASSLSSPGIGTEAFF. The CDR3 DNA is TGCGCCAGCAGCTTGTCGAGTCCGGGTATAGGCACTGAAGCTTTCTTT.

This chain links TRBV12-3 or TRBV12-4 with TRBJ2-3; 8 bases are shared with TRBD2. J was trimmed by 6 bases and V by 5 bases; bases with no gene match: 7. The CDR3 is 14 amino acids. The CDR3 DNA sequence: TGTGCCAGCAGTCCAACGACTAGCGCCGATACGCAGTATTTT. Its protein is CASSPTTSADTQYF.

J is TRBJ2-7 and V is TRBV28, with 7 bases that match TRBD2. J was trimmed by 1 base and V by 3 bases; bases with no gene match: 6. CDR3 size: 15 residues. In germline, CDR1 is MDHEN, CDR2 SYDVKM. The DNA of the CDR3 is TGTGCCAGCAGTTTCTGGACTAGTCAGTCCTACGAGCAGTACTTC. Protein product: CASSFWTSQSYEQYF.

The gene calls are TRBV29-1 and TRBJ1-2, with 7 bases matching TRBD1. Looked up from germline, CDR1 is SQVTM and CDR2 is ANQGSEA. The CDR3 totals 17 residues. The V segment lost 0 bases and the J segment 5 bases; nucleotides outside the gene matches: 15. CDR3 bases: TGCAGCGTTGAAGATGGGGAAGAGGTGGGACAGATATATGGCTACACCTTC. This translates into CSVEDGEEVGQIYGYTF.

This rearrangement joins TRBV6-5 to TRBJ2-5; tentatively, D is TRBD1 (6 bases). CDR1 MNHEY and CDR2 SVGAGI come from the germline V gene. The CDR3 runs 14 residues. The V gene lost 7 bases and the J gene lost 0 bases, with 12 bases spanning the gap. CDR3 coding DNA: TGTGCCAGCAACCCTGACAGGAACCAAGAGACCCAGTACTTC. Its protein product is CASNPDRNQETQYF.

This clonotype was seen a handful of times. This chain uses TRBV6-5 with TRBJ2-7; 9 bases line up with TRBD2. The CDR3 spans 15 residues. CDR1 and CDR2 (germline): MNHEY, SVGAGI. The J segment lost 0 bases and the V segment lost 4 bases, leaving 4 bases of the junction unmatched. In DNA, the CDR3 is TGTGCCAGCAGTTCTGGACTAGCGTCCTCCTACGAGCAGTACTTC. This sequence encodes CASSSGLASSYEQYF.

This clonotype came up a few times. The chain combines TRBV2 with TRBJ1-1; no clear D. Trimming took off 0 bases at V and 7 bases at J, with 9 bases between the two ends. Germline V gene data show CDR1 as SNHLY and CDR2 as FYNNEI. This CDR3 has 13 residues. This CDR3 reads CASSEAGRFEAFF. The CDR3 DNA sequence: TGTGCCAGCAGTGAAGCTGGCAGGTTTGAAGCTTTCTTT.

The DNA for the CDR3 is TGTGCCAGCAGCTCGGGACTAGCTGCTTCCTACAATGAGCAGTTCTTC. Protein product: CASSSGLAASYNEQFF. The chain uses TRBV28 and TRBJ2-1, with 9 bases matching TRBD2. CDR1 is MDHEN and CDR2 is SYDVKM in the germline V gene. CDR3 length: 16 amino acids. Losses at the gene ends were 6 bases for V and 1 base for J; bases not matched to a gene: 7.

This clonotype has more than one count but fewer than ten. This chain joins TRBV6-1 and TRBJ1-2, with D possibly TRBD1 on 6 matching bases. CDR3 length equals 14 residues. Germline CDR1 reads MNHNS; CDR2 reads SASEGT. Trimming took off 6 bases at V and 4 bases at J, with 15 bases between the two ends. CDR3 in DNA: TGTGCCAGCAGCCGCGAAGGGGGAATCTATGGCTACACCTTC. Translation: CASSREGGIYGYTF.

CDR3 region: CASSSPLAGESYEQYF. The CDR3 DNA follows: TGCGCCAGCAGCTCCCCCCTAGCCGGAGAGAGCTACGAGCAGTACTTC. V usage is TRBV5-1 and J usage is TRBJ2-7, with D possibly being TRBD2 (5 bases). The V end lost 3 bases, the J end lost 3 bases, and 19 bases lay between the germline ends. Germline V gene sequence: CDR1 SGHRS, CDR2 YFSETQ. The CDR3 runs 16 residues.